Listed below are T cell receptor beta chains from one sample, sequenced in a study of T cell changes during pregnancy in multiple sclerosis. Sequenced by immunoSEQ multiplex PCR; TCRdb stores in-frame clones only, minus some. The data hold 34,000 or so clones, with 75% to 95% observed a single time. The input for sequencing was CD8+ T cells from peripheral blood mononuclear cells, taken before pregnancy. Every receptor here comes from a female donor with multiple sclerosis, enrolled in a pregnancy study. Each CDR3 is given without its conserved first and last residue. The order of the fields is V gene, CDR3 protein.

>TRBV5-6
ASSWTGEETQY
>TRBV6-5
ASSYSTGGIYGYT
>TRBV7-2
ASSLSGTAGNEQF
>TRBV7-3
ASSLDSRMGTGELF
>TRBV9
ASSVAGEGYGYT
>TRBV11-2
ASSLEASGDYEQY
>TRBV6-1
ASSTGQYEQY
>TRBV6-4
ASSKTGYSGANVLT
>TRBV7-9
ASRPYWDRRQYSNQPQH
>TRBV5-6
ASSLQEQETQY
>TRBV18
ASSRSSVEFNYGYT
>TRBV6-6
ASSYSGLVEQY
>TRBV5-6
ASTYFRRLANEQF
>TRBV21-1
ASSKREAYGYT
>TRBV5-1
ASSSGLGALNTEAF
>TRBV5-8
ASSWGTNPTMEQY
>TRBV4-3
ASSQDIGALATNEKLF
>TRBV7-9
ASSELAGGPFEQF
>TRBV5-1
ASSLTHYGDRGSYEQY
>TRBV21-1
ASSKNQRGTQLTDTQY
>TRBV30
AWDINGYTQY
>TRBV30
AWSLELTYEQY
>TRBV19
ASHPMGRNYNSPLH
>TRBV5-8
ASSFTRDRPYEQY
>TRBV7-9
ASSLGPDSSYEQY
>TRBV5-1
ASSLTGSHEQY